Listed below are T cell receptor beta chains from one sample, sequenced in a study of T cells in localized non-small cell lung cancer. Generated by immunoSEQ multiplex PCR, the TCRdb table keeps only in-frame clones and is missing some. Here the sample spans about 31,000 clones, roughly nine tenths being singletons. Specimen: peripheral blood, collected before any cancer treatment. The receptors stem from a woman aged 40-75 years with stage I lung adenocarcinoma. Each CDR3 is given with its conserved first and last residue. D genes are given only for firm matches. Only some rows state a clone size, as once, few, many or a class for expanded clones.

D	size	V	J	CDR3	DNA
TRBD2	few	TRBV6-4	TRBJ2-1	CASSAVAGGEQFF	TGTGCCAGCAGTGCAGTAGCGGGAGGCGAGCAGTTCTTC
.	.	TRBV4-3	TRBJ2-2	CASSHLGGSEELFF	TGCGCCAGCAGCCATCTAGGGGGGTCGGAGGAGCTGTTTTTT
.	.	TRBV20-1	TRBJ2-1	CSASWNEQFF	TGCAGTGCGTCCTGGAATGAGCAGTTCTTC
TRBD1	.	TRBV29-1	TRBJ1-2	CSVEDDRANYGYTF	TGCAGCGTTGAAGACGACAGGGCCAACTATGGCTACACCTTC
TRBD2	.	TRBV2	TRBJ2-7	CAVLPSGGREQYF	TGTGCCGTTCTTCCCTCGGGGGGGCGCGAGCAGTACTTC
.	.	TRBV28	TRBJ1-1	CASSPGMMNTEAFF	TGTGCCAGCAGTCCTGGGATGATGAACACTGAAGCTTTCTTT
.	.	TRBV6-5	TRBJ1-1	CASSYRSWNTEAFF	TGTGCCAGCAGTTACAGGAGCTGGAACACTGAAGCTTTCTTT
TRBD1	.	TRBV9	TRBJ2-7	CASSPHSPGGQGLREQYF	TGTGCCAGCAGCCCTCATTCACCGGGGGGACAGGGGCTCAGGGAGCAGTACTTC
TRBD1	few	TRBV7-2	TRBJ1-2	CASSLGRGQGFNYGYTF	TGTGCCAGCAGCTTAGGAAGGGGACAGGGGTTTAACTATGGCTACACCTTC
.	.	TRBV30	TRBJ2-2	CACCWSGELFF	TGTGCCTGCTGTTGGTCCGGGGAGCTGTTTTTT
.	.	TRBV2	TRBJ1-1	CASSEQENTEAFF	TGTGCCAGCAGTGAACAAGAGAACACTGAAGCTTTCTTT
.	few	TRBV18	TRBJ2-5	CASSPEGTQETQYF	TGTGCCAGCTCCCCTGAAGGGACCCAAGAGACCCAGTACTTC
.	.	TRBV11-2	TRBJ1-4	CASSLGQGNEKLFF	TGTGCCAGCAGCTTAGGCCAGGGCAATGAAAAACTGTTTTTT
.	few	TRBV5-1	TRBJ2-1	CASSSGAPGGNEQFF	TGCGCCAGCAGCTCGGGAGCCCCCGGAGGCAATGAGCAGTTCTTC
.	.	TRBV28	TRBJ1-2	CASSLGPPSYNGYTF	TGTGCCAGCAGTTTAGGGCCCCCGAGCTATAATGGCTACACCTTC
.	.	TRBV14	TRBJ2-5	CASSQASAVSTQYF	TGTGCCAGCAGCCAGGCTTCCGCGGTATCTACCCAGTACTTC
.	.	TRBV9	TRBJ1-1	CASSVVPNTEAFF	TGTGCCAGCAGCGTAGTCCCGAACACTGAAGCTTTCTTT
TRBD1	.	TRBV6-5	TRBJ2-5	CASSRTGFGETQYF	TGTGCCAGCAGTCGGACAGGGTTCGGAGAGACCCAGTACTTC
.	.	TRBV21-1	TRBJ1-1	CASSKDVRVIYTEAFF	TGTGCCAGCAGCAAAGATGTCAGGGTCATTTACACTGAAGCTTTCTTT
.	.	TRBV28	TRBJ2-1	CASSPLGARGYNEQFF	TGTGCCAGCAGTCCCTTAGGGGCGCGGGGATACAATGAGCAGTTCTTC
.	.	TRBV9	TRBJ2-3	CASSVGVTDTQYF	TGTGCCAGCAGCGTAGGGGTCACAGATACGCAGTATTTT
.	.	TRBV4-3	TRBJ2-1	CASSAQPGKGSYNEQFF	TGCGCCAGCAGCGCGCAACCAGGGAAGGGCTCCTACAATGAGCAGTTCTTC
.	few	TRBV7-9	TRBJ2-5	CASSFGGGPQETQYF	TGTGCCAGCAGCTTCGGTGGTGGGCCTCAAGAGACCCAGTACTTC
.	.	TRBV18	TRBJ1-1	CASSPGASTEAFF	TGTGCCAGCTCACCCGGGGCATCCACTGAAGCTTTCTTT
TRBD1	.	TRBV27	TRBJ2-5	CASTTTGKKTQYF	TGTGCCAGCACCACGACAGGGAAAAAGACCCAGTACTTC
.	.	TRBV9	TRBJ1-1	CASSVGAGTEAFF	TGTGCCAGCAGCGTAGGAGCTGGCACTGAAGCTTTCTTT
.	.	TRBV2	TRBJ2-7	CASSDRGESSGDYEQYF	TGTGCCAGCAGCGACAGGGGGGAATCTAGCGGGGACTACGAGCAGTACTTC
.	.	TRBV5-4	TRBJ2-5	CASSLEGAINGETQYF	TGTGCCAGCAGCCTGGAAGGCGCGATAAACGGCGAGACCCAGTACTTC
TRBD1	.	TRBV6-5	TRBJ1-5	CASSFTGADQPQHF	TGTGCCAGCAGTTTTACAGGGGCGGATCAGCCCCAGCATTTT
.	.	TRBV7-2	TRBJ2-1	CASSFRDLYNEQFF	TGTGCCAGCAGCTTCCGGGACCTATACAATGAGCAGTTCTTC
.	few	TRBV15	TRBJ1-2	CATSASRDNFNYGYTF	TGTGCCACCAGCGCAAGCCGGGACAACTTTAACTATGGCTACACCTTC
.	.	TRBV20-1	TRBJ2-3	CSATPRDTQYF	TGCAGTGCTACGCCTAGGGATACGCAGTATTTT
.	.	TRBV18	TRBJ1-1	CASSRGGPGTEAFF	TGTGCCAGCTCCCGAGGGGGGCCGGGCACTGAAGCTTTCTTT
TRBD2	.	TRBV7-2	TRBJ2-7	CASSPGLASPYEQYF	TGTGCCAGCAGCCCGGGACTAGCGTCTCCCTACGAGCAGTACTTC
.	.	TRBV30	TRBJ1-5	CAWSVWNQPQHF	TGTGCCTGGAGTGTATGGAATCAGCCCCAGCATTTT
.	.	TRBV2	TRBJ1-1	CASSYGVGLTNTEAFF	TGTGCCAGCAGCTACGGGGTGGGATTGACGAACACTGAAGCTTTCTTT
.	.	TRBV19	TRBJ1-1	CASRDSGLGAMNTEAFF	TGTGCCAGTAGGGACTCGGGGCTAGGGGCAATGAACACTGAAGCTTTCTTT
TRBD2	once	TRBV30	TRBJ2-2	CAWGRGNTGELFF	TGTGCCTGGGGGAGGGGGAACACCGGGGAGCTGTTTTTT
.	.	TRBV6-6	TRBJ2-7	CASSYGSGYEQYF	TGTGCCAGCAGTTATGGTAGCGGCTACGAGCAGTACTTC
.	once	TRBV14	TRBJ2-3	CASSQGQARTDTQYF	TGTGCCAGCAGCCAAGGACAGGCCCGCACAGATACGCAGTATTTT
.	.	TRBV30	TRBJ1-6	CAWSPGLTNSPLHF	TGTGCCTGGAGTCCGGGACTGACTAATTCACCCCTCCACTTT
TRBD2	.	TRBV5-6	TRBJ2-1	CASSFRLAGEYNEQFF	TGTGCCAGCAGTTTCCGACTAGCGGGGGAGTACAATGAGCAGTTCTTC
TRBD1	.	TRBV19	TRBJ1-5	CASRQDRAGNQPQHF	TGTGCCAGTAGGCAGGACAGGGCCGGAAATCAGCCCCAGCATTTT
TRBD2	.	TRBV19	TRBJ2-1	CASSMMSGGYNEQFF	TGTGCCAGTAGTATGATGTCGGGGGGCTACAATGAGCAGTTCTTC
.	.	TRBV5-8	TRBJ1-1	CASSSGTGFEAFF	TGTGCCAGCAGCTCAGGGACGGGATTTGAAGCTTTCTTT
.	.	TRBV10-3	TRBJ2-3	CATSGSQASTDTQYF	TGTGCCACCTCCGGCAGTCAGGCAAGCACAGATACGCAGTATTTT
.	.	TRBV28	TRBJ1-1	CASSLNGKATEAFF	TGTGCCAGCAGTTTAAACGGTAAGGCCACTGAAGCTTTCTTT
TRBD1	few	TRBV6-1	TRBJ1-2	CASARDRGIYGYTF	TGTGCCAGCGCCCGGGACAGGGGCATCTATGGCTACACCTTC
TRBD2	.	TRBV6-1	TRBJ2-1	CASSPSGSNPTEFF	TGTGCCAGCAGTCCCAGCGGGAGCAATCCTACGGAGTTCTTC
TRBD1	.	TRBV5-1	TRBJ2-6	CASSWDRGSFSGANVLTF	TGCGCCAGCAGCTGGGACAGGGGATCTTTTAGTGGGGCCAACGTCCTGACTTTC
.	few	TRBV29-1	TRBJ2-7	CSVLVAGYEQYF	TGCAGCGTTCTAGTTGCAGGCTACGAGCAGTACTTC
.	few	TRBV5-1	TRBJ1-1	CASSLTTNTEAFF	TGCGCCAGCAGCTTGACCACCAACACTGAAGCTTTCTTT
TRBD1	.	TRBV4-1	TRBJ1-5	CASSLDRGGNQPQHF	TGCGCCAGCAGCCTAGACAGGGGAGGCAATCAGCCCCAGCATTTT
.	.	TRBV7-2	TRBJ2-1	CASSLRGASSYNEQFF	TGTGCCAGCAGCTTAAGAGGGGCGAGCTCCTACAATGAGCAGTTCTTC
.	.	TRBV9	TRBJ2-3	CASSPATDTQYF	TGTGCCAGCAGCCCCGCTACAGATACGCAGTATTTT